This T cell receptor (beta chain) appears in the sequencing data of a study of tumor-infiltrating lymphocytes in primary liver carcinoma. Study-level information: These patients were men and women whose ages were 30 to 69 years. The number of productive TCRbeta reads per sample ranged from roughly 3.5 to 7.13 million and was similar across tissue types. Study-wide findings and caveats: In the absence of sorting, bulk samples left CD4+ and CD8+ repertoires uncompared. A significantly higher top-250-clone fraction was recorded for tumors than for blood (p = 0.039).

Per the germline V gene, CDR1 is MNHNY and CDR2 is SVGAGI (reference sequence). CDR3 length: 13 residues. V lost 6 bases and J lost 3, with 12 bases in between. Constant-region priming of roughly 0.45 ug total RNA yielded TCR beta cDNA. Nested multiplex PCR, run for three rounds with slightly modified ARM-PCR, yielded TCR beta libraries. A C-beta reverse primer was combined with TRBV1-TRBV30 forward primers in the first two PCR rounds, and each round had roughly 11 cycles. TCRdb passed the multiplex PCR reads through MiXCR, listing each CDR3 protein once. The sample includes 300,000 to 350,000 distinct CDR3 sequences, approximately 64% of them seen just once. Blood RNA was derived from unsorted whole blood, and germline DNA was extracted too. Points on this clonotype: Antigen: not known. A read error may be the cause here, since a much bigger clone is one base away.

The origin of this receptor is a man aged 40-55 years with primary liver carcinoma and hepatitis B virus infection. This chain connects TRBV6-6 to TRBJ2-7; tentative D call: TRBD1 (6 bases). The specimen was peripheral blood. The CDR3 bases are TGTGCCAGCAGACAACAGGGAGACTACGAGCAGTACTTC. Its translation: CASRQQGDYEQYF.